One sample yielded the 30 T cell receptor beta chains listed below, sequenced in a study of T-cell reconstitution after alpha-beta-depleted transplantation in children. Preparing the TCRbeta library involved the use of unique molecular identifiers. TCRdb fed the PCR reads into MiXCR, producing one record per CDR3 protein. Among 85,000 to 120,000 distinct CDR3 sequences listed, about 5.6% were seen once. The material sequenced was PBMCs, mostly from graft donor cells, taken 60 days after TCRalphabeta/CD19-depleted stem cell transplant. The receptor set was obtained from a female patient aged 2 to 10 who had a stem cell transplant for Fanconi anemia, so the T cells may come from the graft donor.

Only a few counts were recorded for this clonotype. V and J are TRBV10-3 and TRBJ2-3; D tentatively fits TRBD1 or TRBD2 (5 bases each). Trimming removed 11 bases at V and 6 bases at J, with 18 bases between. In germline, CDR1 is ENHRY, CDR2 SYGVKD. CDR3 size: 13 residues. CDR3 bases: TGTGCCTCCGGGCCGGGACGGAGGGATACGCAGTATTTT. Protein sequence: CASGPGRRDTQYF.

The sample holds a few counts of this clonotype. The V gene is TRBV28, the J gene TRBJ2-2; 11 bases match TRBD2. Germline CDR1 is MDHEN and CDR2 is SYDVKM. The CDR3 is 20 residues long. The junction had 17 bases not matched to a gene; V was cut back by 3 bases and J by 5 bases. The CDR3 sequence is CASSFPDALSSGGRTGELFF. The DNA for the CDR3 is TGTGCCAGCAGTTTTCCCGATGCCCTTTCTAGCGGGGGGCGGACCGGGGAGCTGTTTTTT.

In its sample, this clonotype was seen a few times. The chain uses TRBV5-5 and TRBJ2-3; possible D gene TRBD2, 6 bases. The CDR3 loop spans 16 amino acids. The V end was cut by 0 bases, the J end by 1 base, with 12 bases between. Germline V CDR1 and CDR2: SGHKS, YYEKEE (reference sequence). The CDR3 here is CASSLGGVGGTDTQYF. CDR3 DNA: TGTGCCAGCAGCTTGGGCGGGGTTGGGGGCACAGATACGCAGTATTTT.

This chain connects TRBV5-1 to TRBJ2-5; D not resolved. Germline-derived CDR1 and CDR2 are SGHRS and YFSETQ. V shed 0 bases and J shed 2 bases, with 5 bases lying between them. The CDR3 runs 13 residues. CDR3 loop: CASSLALQETQYF. Here the CDR3 DNA reads TGCGCCAGCAGCTTGGCCCTTCAAGAGACCCAGTACTTC.

This clonotype was seen many times. The chain recombines TRBV2 with TRBJ2-2; weak D call: TRBD1 (5 bases). Germline CDR1 SNHLY, CDR2 FYNNEI. The CDR3 is 15 residues long. With 4 bases removed from V and 7 bases from J, the gap between germline ends came to 16 bases. The CDR3, as DNA: TGTGCCAGCAGTGGCGTGCTAGGGGCTGGCGGGGAGCTGTTTTTT. It codes for CASSGVLGAGGELFF.

The sample holds many counts of this clonotype. V and J are TRBV29-1 and TRBJ2-7; maybe TRBD2 (7 bases). CDR1 is SQVTM and CDR2 is ANQGSEA in the germline V gene. The V end lost 6 bases, the J end lost 0 bases, and 12 bases lay between the germline ends. The CDR3 runs to 13 residues. In DNA form, the CDR3 reads TGCAGCGTCTGGGGGGGGCTCTCCTACGAGCAGTACTTC. Translation: CSVWGGLSYEQYF.

The chain links TRBV20-1 to TRBJ2-3; 9 bases are shared with TRBD2. V shed 1 base and J 1 base; nucleotides not matched to a gene: 0. The length of the CDR3 is 14 residues. The germline V gene encodes CDR1 DFQATT and CDR2 SNEGSKA (reference sequence). The CDR3 DNA reads TGCAGTGCTAGAGGGACTAGCGGCACAGATACGCAGTATTTT. Amino acid sequence: CSARGTSGTDTQYF.

The chain is built from TRBV6-5 and TRBJ2-7, with D possibly called TRBD1 or TRBD2 (7 bases each). V lost 8 bases and J lost 1, with 18 bases in between. The germline gives CDR1 MNHEY, CDR2 SVGAGI. The CDR3 runs 15 residues. CDR3 nucleotides: TGTGCCAGCCGGGCCGGGGGGACAGCATCCTACGAGCAGTACTTC. The encoded protein is CASRAGGTASYEQYF.

At least ten counts were recorded for this clonotype. V is TRBV18 and J is TRBJ2-1, with unresolved D. V was pared by 3 bases and J by 5 bases, with 5 bases between. Germline-derived CDR1 and CDR2 are KGHSH and LQKENI. This CDR3 region has 12 residues. CDR3 protein: CASSPKNNEQFF. The CDR3 DNA follows: TGTGCCAGCTCACCTAAGAACAATGAGCAGTTCTTC.

This clonotype was counted many times. The rearrangement links TRBV27 to TRBJ1-5, with D unclear. V shed 3 bases and J shed 0 bases, with 21 bases lying between them. CDR1 is MNHEY and CDR2 is SMNVEV in the germline V gene (reference sequence). The CDR3 has 19 amino acids. The CDR3 here is CASSFPESPRFISNQPQHF. Written as DNA, the CDR3 is TGTGCCAGCAGTTTCCCGGAATCGCCGCGGTTTATTAGCAATCAGCCCCAGCATTTT.

The V gene is TRBV18, the J gene TRBJ2-6; a possible D gene is TRBD2 (5 bases). V was cut by 3 bases and J by 1 base, with 22 bases left in between. Looked up from germline, CDR1 is KGHSH and CDR2 is LQKENI. The CDR3 covers 20 residues. In nucleotides, the CDR3 is TGTGCCAGCTCACCGGACTCTGACGGAGGAGTTTTTTCTGGGGCCAACGTCCTGACTTTC. Translated, it gives CASSPDSDGGVFSGANVLTF.

In its sample, this clonotype was seen many times. The chain couples TRBV28 to TRBJ2-7; 8 bases map to TRBD2. Trimming cost V 2 bases and J 6 bases; bases outside gene matches: 12. This CDR3 contains 16 residues. CDR1 MDHEN and CDR2 SYDVKM come from the germline V gene. CDR3 amino acids: CASSLIGASGFGEQYF. CDR3 coding DNA: TGTGCCAGCAGTTTAATAGGGGCTAGCGGGTTTGGCGAGCAGTACTTC.

Ten or more counts support this clonotype. The V gene is TRBV10-3, the J gene TRBJ2-1, with 7 positions matching TRBD2. CDR1 is ENHRY and CDR2 is SYGVKD in the germline V gene. This CDR3 spans 14 amino acids. After removal of 2 bases from V and 2 bases from J, the junction contained 0 bases not matched to a gene. The CDR3 nucleotides read TGTGCCATCAGTGAGCGGGGGGCCTACAATGAGCAGTTCTTC. Its translation is CAISERGAYNEQFF.

In its sample, this clonotype was seen a few times. This rearrangement joins TRBV4-1 to TRBJ2-3; 10 bases are a match to TRBD2. Germline trimming cut 6 bases from V and 5 bases from J; bases unmatched to any gene: 8. CDR1 and CDR2 from the germline V gene are MGHRA and YSYEKL. CDR3 length: 15 residues. The CDR3 nucleotides read TGCGCCAGCAGACGCAATCTAGCGGGGGAAGATACGCAGTATTTT. Residues: CASRRNLAGEDTQYF.

This clonotype was detected a few times. The chain carries TRBV5-5 and TRBJ2-7, with 9 bases identical to TRBD2. Germline-derived CDR1 and CDR2 are SGHKS and YYEKEE (reference sequence). The CDR3 has 15 residues. The trim removed 2 bases at V and 0 bases at J, leaving 3 bases unmatched. In DNA form, the CDR3 reads TGTGCCAGCAGCTTACTAGCGGGTAGCTCCTACGAGCAGTACTTC. Its protein product is CASSLLAGSSYEQYF.

The table lists this clonotype with a few counts. This rearrangement joins TRBV9 to TRBJ1-1; D not resolved. The CDR3 is 14 residues long. The V and J ends lost 4 bases and 0 bases respectively, with 10 bases between them. Looked up from germline, CDR1 is SGDLS and CDR2 is YYNGEE. The DNA for the CDR3 is TGTGCCAGCAGCCACAGCGTCATGAACACTGAAGCTTTCTTT. It specifies CASSHSVMNTEAFF.

This clonotype was counted only a few times. The rearrangement uses TRBV5-1 and TRBJ1-2; D not resolved. The CDR3 is 13 amino acids. CDR1 is SGHRS, CDR2 YFSETQ, per germline. Trimming cost V 0 bases and J 6 bases, with 9 bases left between them. The CDR3 DNA is TGCGCCAGCAGCTTGGGGCAAAGGGATGGCTACACCTTC. As protein: CASSLGQRDGYTF.

This clonotype was observed many times. V gene TRBV24-1 combines with J gene TRBJ2-2; 9 nucleotides line up with TRBD2. J lost 4 bases, V lost 1 base, and 6 bases had no gene match. The CDR3 length is 17 residues. Per germline, CDR1 KGHDR and CDR2 SFDVKD. CDR3 nucleotide sequence: TGTGCCACCAGTGATTTCGCGGGAGGGCCGGGCACCGGGGAGCTGTTTTTT. Translating gives CATSDFAGGPGTGELFF.

This clonotype was found many times. This chain links TRBV4-1 with TRBJ2-1; 8 bases map to TRBD2. V shed 3 bases and J 4 bases; nucleotides not matched to a gene: 5. This CDR3 is 15 amino acids long. Germline values: CDR1 MGHRA, CDR2 YSYEKL. The chain's CDR3 is CASSHVTSGYNEQFF. CDR3 DNA: TGCGCCAGCAGCCACGTTACTAGCGGATACAATGAGCAGTTCTTC.

This clonotype has a count of ten or more. This chain connects TRBV2 to TRBJ2-1; possible D gene TRBD1, 5 bases. The V and J ends lost 2 bases and 4 bases respectively, with 6 bases between them. This CDR3 region has 13 residues. Per germline, CDR1 SNHLY and CDR2 FYNNEI. The CDR3 here is CASSEQGYNEQFF. Here the CDR3 DNA reads TGTGCCAGCAGTGAACAGGGATACAATGAGCAGTTCTTC.

This clonotype occurred many times. This chain joins TRBV2 and TRBJ1-5; possibly TRBD1 for D (6 bases). Trimming removed 4 bases at V and 1 base at J, with 11 bases between. Germline lookup yields CDR1 SNHLY and CDR2 FYNNEI. CDR3 size: 15 residues. The CDR3 DNA reads TGTGCCAGCAGTGGGACAGTCATGAGCAATCAGCCCCAGCATTTT. Residues: CASSGTVMSNQPQHF.

This clonotype was counted a few times. This chain links TRBV6-5 with TRBJ2-1; D uncertain. The V and J ends lost 6 bases and 1 base respectively, with 22 bases between them. Germline CDR1 and CDR2: MNHEY and SVGAGI. This CDR3 is built from 18 residues. CDR3 region: CASRFTPVPLVSYNEQFF. DNA for the CDR3: TGTGCCAGCAGATTCACTCCCGTACCCTTAGTTTCCTACAATGAGCAGTTCTTC.

Worth noting for this clonotype: Compared with germline, one end of the junction differs, possibly owing to a read error. The chain has TRBV20-1 and TRBJ1-1; 11 positions match TRBD1. Germline V gene sequence: CDR1 DFQATT, CDR2 SNEGSKA (reference sequence). The CDR3 has 17 amino acids. The CDR3 DNA sequence: TGCAGTGTTAGAGGAAACGGACAGGGGGCAACAGCGGCTGAAGCTTTCTTT. Translated: CSVRGNGQGATAAEAFF.

This clonotype has a count of ten or more. The chain couples TRBV2 to TRBJ2-1; D is undetermined. V lost 2 bases and J lost 9, with 14 bases in between. CDR3 length: 14 amino acids. CDR1 is SNHLY and CDR2 is FYNNEI in the germline V gene. The CDR3 DNA sequence: TGTGCCAGCAGTGAATTTGTGGCTAGTCGTGAGCAGTTCTTC. Its translation: CASSEFVASREQFF.

This clonotype showed up many times. This chain uses TRBV7-9 with TRBJ1-1; D may be TRBD1 (5 bases). V was shortened by 5 bases and J by 1 base, with 14 bases between the two germline ends. The CDR3 consists of 15 residues. From germline, CDR1 is SEHNR and CDR2 FQNEAQ (reference sequence). The CDR3 nucleotides are TGTGCCAGCAGCGCCAGGGCACACCCGAACACTGAAGCTTTCTTT. It yields the protein CASSARAHPNTEAFF.

The chain uses TRBV19 and TRBJ1-4; the match to TRBD1 covers 9 bases. J was trimmed by 4 bases and V by 9 bases; bases with no gene match: 9. This CDR3 has 15 amino acids. Germline V gives CDR1 LNHDA, CDR2 SQIVND (reference sequence). This chain's CDR3 is CASERPGQGNEKLFF. Here the CDR3 DNA reads TGTGCCAGCGAAAGACCGGGACAGGGTAATGAAAAACTGTTTTTT.

In this sample, this clonotype turned up many times. The chain recombines TRBV5-1 with TRBJ2-1; D tentatively fits TRBD1 or TRBD2 (6 bases each). V was clipped by 4 bases and J by 4 bases, with 24 bases between them. Germline-derived CDR1 and CDR2 are SGHRS and YFSETQ. The CDR3 is 18 residues long. The CDR3 nucleotides read TGCGCCAGCAGCGAACAACCTCTTTCGGGGGCGGTTTACAATGAGCAGTTCTTC. As protein: CASSEQPLSGAVYNEQFF.

This clonotype was observed many times. V gene TRBV7-9 combines with J gene TRBJ2-1, with TRBD1 identical over 9 bases. The CDR3 loop spans 15 amino acids. CDR1 and CDR2 (germline): SEHNR, FQNEAQ (reference sequence). The V gene end was trimmed by 3 bases and the J gene end by 10 bases; junction bases not matched to a gene: 10. DNA of the CDR3: TGTGCCAGCAGCTTGCGGGACAGGGCGGTACTGGAGCAGTTCTTC. This translates into CASSLRDRAVLEQFF.

This clonotype is deemed medium-sized. This rearrangement joins TRBV28 to TRBJ2-7; D call uncertain. This CDR3 region has 11 residues. Germline CDR1 and CDR2: MDHEN and SYDVKM. V dropped 2 bases and J dropped 7 bases, with 6 bases sitting between them. CDR3 nucleotide sequence: TGTGCCAGCAGTTTAATGCATGAGCAGTACTTC. It encodes CASSLMHEQYF. Complete variable domain (other parts from reference TRBV28 and TRBJ2-7): DVKVTQSSRYLVKRTGEKVFLECVQDMDHENMFWYRQDPGLGLRLIYFSYDVKMKEKGDIPEGYSVSREKKERFSLILESASTNQTSMYLCASSLMHEQYFGPGTRLTVT.

This clonotype was seen only a few times. This chain joins TRBV3-1 and TRBJ2-7, with 9 bases fitting TRBD2. Germline CDR1 reads LGHDT; CDR2 reads YNNKEL (reference sequence). The CDR3 extends over 16 amino acids. V trimming: 4 bases; J trimming: 4 bases; junction bases outside the gene matches: 11. The CDR3 reads CASSLTPGLARYEQYF. The CDR3 DNA reads as TGTGCCAGCAGCCTCACTCCGGGACTAGCACGGTACGAGCAGTACTTC.